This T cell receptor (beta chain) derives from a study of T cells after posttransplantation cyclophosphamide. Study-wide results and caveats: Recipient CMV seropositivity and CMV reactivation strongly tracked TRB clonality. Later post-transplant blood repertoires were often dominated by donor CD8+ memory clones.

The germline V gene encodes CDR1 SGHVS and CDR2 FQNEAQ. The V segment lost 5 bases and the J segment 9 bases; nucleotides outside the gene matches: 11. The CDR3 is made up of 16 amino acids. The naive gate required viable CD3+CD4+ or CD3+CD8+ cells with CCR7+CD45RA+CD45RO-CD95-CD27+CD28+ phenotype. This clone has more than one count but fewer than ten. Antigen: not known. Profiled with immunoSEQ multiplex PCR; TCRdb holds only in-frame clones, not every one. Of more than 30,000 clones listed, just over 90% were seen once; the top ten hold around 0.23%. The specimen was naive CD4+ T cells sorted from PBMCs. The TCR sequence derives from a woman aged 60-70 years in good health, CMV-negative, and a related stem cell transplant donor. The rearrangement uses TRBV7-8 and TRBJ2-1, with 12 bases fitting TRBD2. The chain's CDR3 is CASSAGLAGIYGEQFF. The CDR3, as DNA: TGTGCCAGCAGCGCAGGACTAGCGGGAATATACGGTGAGCAGTTCTTC.